This is a list of T cell receptor beta chains from one sample in a study of blood T cell repertoires in COVID-19. Using immunoSEQ multiplex PCR, the repertoire was profiled, and TCRdb retains in-frame clones only, with some absent. The sample records 60,000 or so clones, roughly 86% being singletons. Specimen: peripheral blood. These receptors originate from a man in his sixties with active or convalescent COVID-19. Each CDR3 is given with its conserved first and last residue. D genes are given only for firm matches. Some rows have no size entry. The others give once, few or many, or a class for an expanded clone.

CASSAQGYGYTF TGTGCCAGCAGCGCACAGGGTTATGGCTACACCTTC NA TRBJ1-2 NA TRBV7-9
CASSATGGINYGYTF TGTGCCAGCAGCGCAACAGGGGGCATTAACTATGGCTACACCTTC NA TRBJ1-2 TRBD1 TRBV3-1/TRBV3-2
CASTRGGKNQPQHF TGTGCCAGCACCCGGGGGGGGAAAAATCAGCCCCAGCATTTT NA TRBJ1-5 NA TRBV27
CASSSAGGGRTYEQYF TGTGCCAGCAGCTCGGCGGGGGGCGGGAGGACCTACGAGCAGTACTTC NA TRBJ2-7 TRBD2 TRBV7-9
CASSSGTSGGSSQETQYF TGTGCCAGCAGCTCGGGGACTAGCGGGGGATCTTCCCAAGAGACCCAGTACTTC NA TRBJ2-5 TRBD2 TRBV5-5
CASSPLAAGWEIQETQYF TGTGCCAGCTCACCCCTAGCGGCAGGGTGGGAAATCCAAGAGACCCAGTACTTC NA TRBJ2-5 TRBD2 TRBV18
CASGAGPLGYTF TGTGCCAGCGGGGCAGGCCCCCTCGGCTACACCTTC NA TRBJ1-2 NA TRBV12-3/TRBV12-4
CASSSPGVSGNTIYF TGTGCCAGCAGTTCTCCAGGGGTCTCTGGAAACACCATATATTTT NA TRBJ1-3 NA TRBV28
CASSLGLAGDVEQFF TGTGCCAGCAGCTTGGGGTTAGCGGGAGATGTTGAGCAGTTCTTC NA TRBJ2-1 TRBD2 TRBV5-4
CASRDTGLRSTDTQYF TGTGCCAGCAGGGATACAGGGTTGCGAAGCACAGATACGCAGTATTTT NA TRBJ2-3 NA TRBV5-5
CAWSVGGGGEKQAFF TGTGCCTGGAGTGTGGGAGGGGGAGGTGAAAAACAAGCTTTCTTT NA TRBJ1-1 NA TRBV30
CASRLAGASTDTQYF TGCGCCAGCCGTCTGGCGGGAGCTAGCACAGATACGCAGTATTTT few TRBJ2-3 TRBD2 TRBV10-2
CASSSGQGNTGELFF TGTGCCAGCAGCTCGGGACAGGGGAACACCGGGGAGCTGTTTTTT NA TRBJ2-2 TRBD1 TRBV5-8
CAWSSGEGPLHF TGTGCCTGGTCATCCGGGGAGGGACCCCTCCACTTT once TRBJ1-6 NA TRBV30
CASRPRTWENTEAFF TGTGCCAGTAGACCGAGGACTTGGGAGAACACTGAAGCTTTCTTT NA TRBJ1-1 NA TRBV19
CASSLSPGQAIIEKLFF TGTGCCAGCAGTTTATCCCCCGGACAAGCGATAATTGAAAAACTGTTTTTT NA TRBJ1-4 NA TRBV27
CASRGQSTDTQYF TGTGCCAGCAGGGGACAGAGCACAGATACGCAGTATTTT NA TRBJ2-3 TRBD1 TRBV12-3/TRBV12-4
CASSYGISGGRTEVYEQYF TGTGCCAGCAGTTACGGCATTAGCGGGGGGCGAACTGAGGTCTACGAGCAGTACTTC NA TRBJ2-7 TRBD2 TRBV6-2/TRBV6-3
CATTDGDSYGYTF TGTGCCACGACGGACGGGGATAGCTATGGCTACACCTTC NA TRBJ1-2 NA TRBV24-1
CASSYGQTLNEQYF TGCGCCAGCAGCTACGGACAGACCCTTAACGAGCAGTACTTC NA TRBJ2-7 NA TRBV5-1
CASSFRRQNTEAFF TGTGCCAGCAGTTTCCGTAGACAAAACACTGAAGCTTTCTTT NA TRBJ1-1 NA TRBV6-5
CASSSGLAGTDTQYF TGTGCCAGCAGCTCCGGACTAGCGGGCACAGATACGCAGTATTTT NA TRBJ2-3 TRBD2 TRBV11-3
CASSQGQGAGGYTF TGTGCCAGCAGCCAGGGACAGGGGGCAGGTGGCTACACCTTC NA TRBJ1-2 TRBD1 TRBV7-3
CASSSLYEQYF TGTGCCAGTAGTTCCCTCTACGAGCAGTACTTC NA TRBJ2-7 NA TRBV19
CASSYGSGTFGETQYF TGTGCCAGCAGTTACGGATCAGGGACATTTGGGGAGACCCAGTACTTC NA TRBJ2-5 NA TRBV6-6
CASRQGGGNTIYF TGTGCCAGCAGACAGGGGGGCGGAAACACCATATATTTT NA TRBJ1-3 TRBD1 TRBV12-3/TRBV12-4
CASSSGGGATYNEQFF TGTGCCAGCAGCTCCGGCGGGGGGGCAACCTACAATGAGCAGTTCTTC NA TRBJ2-1 TRBD2 TRBV7-9
CATTGGRVNTEAFF TGTGCCACTACGGGAGGGCGAGTGAACACTGAAGCTTTCTTT NA TRBJ1-1 NA TRBV19
CASSPDRLYGYTF TGTGCCAGCAGCCCCGACAGACTCTATGGCTACACCTTC NA TRBJ1-2 NA TRBV9
CASSPPTMNTEAFF TGTGCCAGCTCACCGCCCACAATGAACACTGAAGCTTTCTTT NA TRBJ1-1 NA TRBV18
CASSHPGTASGGYTF TGTGCCAGCAGCCACCCCGGGACTGCCTCGGGGGGCTACACCTTC NA TRBJ1-2 NA TRBV11-2
CASSDRAGRNQPQHF TGTGCCAGCAGTGACAGAGCAGGGAGGAATCAGCCCCAGCATTTT NA TRBJ1-5 NA TRBV2
CASSSGQGRWGTEAFF TGTGCCAGCAGCTCCGGACAGGGAAGATGGGGCACTGAAGCTTTCTTT NA TRBJ1-1 TRBD1 TRBV7-2
CASSPIGSSPLHF TGTGCCAGCAGTCCAATCGGGAGTTCACCCCTCCACTTT NA TRBJ1-6 NA TRBV27
CASSPRTVNEKLFF TGTGCCAGCTCACCCCGGACAGTCAATGAAAAACTGTTTTTT NA TRBJ1-4 NA TRBV18
CASSPRTGSGQPQHF TGTGCCAGCAGCCCCCGGACAGGCTCGGGTCAGCCCCAGCATTTT NA TRBJ1-5 TRBD1 TRBV7-7
CASSPLRGTQPQHF TGTGCCAGCAGCCCTCTCCGGGGGACTCAGCCCCAGCATTTT NA TRBJ1-5 NA TRBV5-8
CASSLPPGQILNTEAFF TGTGCCAGTAGTCTACCACCGGGACAGATATTAAACACTGAAGCTTTCTTT NA TRBJ1-1 TRBD1 TRBV19
CASSEVWGSPSPGNTIYF TGTGCCAGCAGTGAAGTTTGGGGCTCACCGAGTCCTGGAAACACCATATATTTT NA TRBJ1-3 NA TRBV2
CASSKQVDTEAFF TGTGCCAGCAGCAAACAGGTGGACACTGAAGCTTTCTTT NA TRBJ1-1 NA TRBV7-9
CASSSAGNTIYF TGTGCCAGCAGCTCTGCGGGAAACACCATATATTTT NA TRBJ1-3 NA TRBV6-5
CSVRTGNSGANVLTF TGCAGCGTGAGGACAGGGAATAGTGGGGCCAACGTCCTGACTTTC few TRBJ2-6 TRBD1 TRBV29-1
CASNNRDATEAFF TGTGCCAGCAACAACAGGGACGCGACTGAAGCTTTCTTT NA TRBJ1-1 NA TRBV27
CASSYKGHGTGELFF TGTGCCAGCAGTTACAAGGGGCATGGCACCGGGGAGCTGTTTTTT NA TRBJ2-2 NA TRBV6-5
CASSPSVRQGRIGYNEQFF TGTGCCAGCAGTCCTTCTGTTCGGCAGGGAAGAATTGGGTACAATGAGCAGTTCTTC NA TRBJ2-1 NA TRBV6-6
CASSLTGERGYTF TGTGCCAGCAGCCTGACAGGGGAACGAGGCTACACCTTC NA TRBJ1-2 TRBD1 TRBV3-1/TRBV3-2
CASSQARGGEQYF TGTGCCAGCAGCCAGGCCAGGGGCGGCGAGCAGTACTTC NA TRBJ2-7 NA TRBV3-1/TRBV3-2
CASSLGGSNQPQHF TGTGCCAGCAGTTTAGGGGGGAGCAATCAGCCCCAGCATTTT NA TRBJ1-5 NA TRBV28
CSASSGFHEQFF TGCAGTGCTAGTTCCGGTTTCCATGAGCAGTTCTTC NA TRBJ2-1 NA TRBV20-1
CASSLYRSNEKLFF TGTGCCAGCAGCTTATACAGGTCGAATGAAAAACTGTTTTTT NA TRBJ1-4 NA TRBV7-2
CASLAGGRETQYF TGTGCCAGCCTAGCGGGGGGGCGAGAGACCCAGTACTTC many TRBJ2-5 TRBD2 TRBV28
CASSPSTSSYNSPLHF TGTGCCAGCTCACCAAGTACCAGCTCCTATAATTCACCCCTCCACTTT NA TRBJ1-6 NA TRBV18
CASSAAGQRYEQYF TGTGCCAGCAGTGCAGCAGGGCAGCGATACGAGCAGTACTTC NA TRBJ2-7 NA TRBV27
CATGAGTDYNEQFF TGTGCCACCGGGGCCGGGACAGACTACAATGAGCAGTTCTTC NA TRBJ2-1 TRBD1 TRBV15
CASTLRNTEAFF TGTGCCAGTACCCTCAGGAACACTGAAGCTTTCTTT few TRBJ1-1 NA TRBV19
CASTSAGTGTNEKLFF TGTGCCAGTACCTCGGCTGGGACAGGGACTAATGAAAAACTGTTTTTT NA TRBJ1-4 TRBD1 TRBV19
CASSPNDRPNTEAFF TGTGCCAGCAGTCCGAACGACAGGCCGAACACTGAAGCTTTCTTT NA TRBJ1-1 NA TRBV6-6